One sample yielded the 16 T cell receptor beta chains listed below, sequenced in a study of CD8+ T cells in alopecia areata. Extracted from the samples, RNA was reverse transcribed into cDNA to serve as the sequencing template. This table comes from immunoSEQ multiplex PCR, and its TCRdb copy is limited to in-frame clones, with some not included. The sample consists of 150,000 to 250,000 clones, roughly three fifths of them appearing once. Noted treatment: oral pan-JAK inhibitor, 5-10 mg twice daily. Sequenced here: CD4+ T cells sorted from blood, sampled at week 4, from a patient treated with tofacitinib. These receptor sequences come from a human donor with alopecia areata.

This rearrangement joins TRBV30 to TRBJ2-6; 8 bases align to TRBD1. Germline loops: CDR1 GTSNPN, CDR2 SVGIG (reference sequence). There are 16 residues in the CDR3. The trim removed 5 bases at V and 0 bases at J, leaving 6 bases unmatched. CDR3 protein: CAWAYTGGSGANVLTF. The CDR3 DNA follows: TGTGCCTGGGCTTATACAGGGGGCTCTGGGGCCAACGTCCTGACTTTC.

V usage is TRBV5-1 and J usage is TRBJ2-3; 7 bases line up with TRBD1. With V trimmed by 4 bases and J by 2 bases, 4 bases remained unmatched. This CDR3 is 14 amino acids long. Germline V CDR1 and CDR2: SGHRS, YFSETQ. In DNA, the CDR3 is TGCGCCAGCAGCCTACAGGGGTTCACAGATACGCAGTATTTT. This translates into CASSLQGFTDTQYF.

The chain combines TRBV7-2 with TRBJ2-1; 12 nucleotides line up with TRBD2. CDR1 SGHTA and CDR2 FQGNSA come from the germline V gene. V was pared by 0 bases and J by 2 bases, with 2 bases of the junction left unmatched. The CDR3 sequence is 17 residues long. CDR3 region: CASSLATSGGTYNEQFF. The CDR3 DNA reads TGTGCCAGCAGCTTAGCTACTAGCGGGGGGACCTACAATGAGCAGTTCTTC.

This chain joins TRBV5-4 and TRBJ2-5; D gene unclear. The CDR3 covers 14 residues. Germline V gives CDR1 SGHNT, CDR2 YYREEE (reference sequence). V lost 1 base to trimming and J lost 5 bases, with 12 bases between them. The CDR3, as DNA: TGTGCCAGCAGCTTGACGGGTGCGGCGGAGACCCAGTACTTC. Encoded protein: CASSLTGAAETQYF.

The chain couples TRBV2 to TRBJ2-7; the match to TRBD2 covers 11 bases. CDR1 is SNHLY and CDR2 is FYNNEI in the germline V gene. With 5 bases clipped from V and 5 bases from J, the junction kept 5 bases outside the gene matches. The CDR3 extends over 14 amino acids. In nucleotides, the CDR3 is TGTGCCAGCAGTCCGACGACTAGCGGGAACGAGCAGTACTTC. Amino acid sequence: CASSPTTSGNEQYF.

The rearrangement links TRBV4-1 to TRBJ1-5, with D maybe TRBD1 (5 bases). Trimming shortened V by 6 bases and J by 2 bases, and 17 bases separated the two germline ends. CDR1 and CDR2 (germline): MGHRA, YSYEKL. The CDR3 totals 16 residues. In nucleotides, the CDR3 is TGCGCCAGCAGGCACTCCGGGGTAGGGGGCAATCAGCCCCAGCATTTT. Translation: CASRHSGVGGNQPQHF.

This clone showed up just a few times. V gene TRBV5-1 combines with J gene TRBJ1-1, with 7 bases aligning to TRBD1. Trimming cost V 2 bases and J 5 bases; bases outside gene matches: 3. This CDR3 is built from 13 residues. Germline values: CDR1 SGHRS, CDR2 YFSETQ. For the CDR3, the DNA is TGCGCCAGCAGCTTCGACAGGGTAACTGAAGCTTTCTTT. As protein: CASSFDRVTEAFF. Looking up the rest from reference TRBV5-1 and TRBJ1-1 gives the full variable domain: KAGVTQTPRYLIKTRGQQVTLSCSPISGHRSVSWYQQTPGQGLQFLFEYFSETQRNKGNFPGRFSGRQFSNSRSEMNVSTLELGDSALYLCASSFDRVTEAFFGQGTRLTVV.

The chain carries TRBV5-1 and TRBJ2-3; no clear D. This CDR3 is built from 16 residues. Deletions cut 1 base from V and 3 bases from J, with 15 bases between. CDR1 is SGHRS, CDR2 YFSETQ, per germline. The CDR3 is CASSLLETPPTDTQYF. The CDR3 DNA is TGCGCCAGCAGCTTGCTAGAGACCCCCCCGACAGATACGCAGTATTTT.

The sample holds a few counts of this clone. This chain links TRBV29-1 with TRBJ1-2; 7 bases line up with TRBD1. The CDR3 sequence is 13 residues long. V lost 4 bases to trimming and J lost 8 bases; unmatched junction nucleotides: 10. CDR1 SQVTM and CDR2 ANQGSEA come from the germline V gene. CDR3 region: CSVGETGSGGYTF. For the CDR3, the DNA is TGCAGCGTTGGGGAGACAGGGTCCGGGGGCTACACCTTC.

The rearrangement joins TRBV9 to TRBJ2-5; 8 nucleotides match TRBD1. Germline V gene lookup returns CDR1 SGDLS and CDR2 YYNGEE. The CDR3 is made up of 15 amino acids. V shed 6 bases, J shed 0 bases, and the junction held 7 bases outside the gene matches. CDR3 residues: CASTRGQAHQETQYF. DNA of the CDR3: TGTGCCAGCACCCGGGGACAGGCGCACCAAGAGACCCAGTACTTC.

V is TRBV2 and J is TRBJ1-4; 7 nucleotides line up with TRBD1. Germline V gene lookup returns CDR1 SNHLY and CDR2 FYNNEI. The CDR3 covers 15 residues. Trimming at V came to 6 bases and at J to 7 bases, leaving 11 bases not matched to a gene. The CDR3, as DNA: TGTGCCAGCAGGGTCCTGACAGGGCAAGTTGAAAAACTGTTTTTT. Protein sequence: CASRVLTGQVEKLFF.

A few counts support this clone. V gene TRBV7-6 combines with J gene TRBJ2-1; 9 bases fit TRBD1. The V gene's germline CDR1 is SGHVS and CDR2 FNYEAQ. There are 14 residues in the CDR3. Trimming at V came to 5 bases and at J to 9 bases, leaving 8 bases not matched to a gene. CDR3 region: CASSPKTGGGEQFF. The CDR3 nucleotides read TGTGCCAGCAGCCCTAAGACAGGGGGTGGTGAGCAGTTCTTC.

The chain combines TRBV14 with TRBJ1-6, with D uncertain. The germline V gene has CDR1 SGHDN and CDR2 FVKESK. The CDR3 contains 15 residues. V shed 0 bases and J shed 7 bases, with 10 bases lying between them. CDR3 residues: CASSQDFTANSPLHF. The CDR3 DNA follows: TGTGCCAGCAGCCAAGATTTCACAGCAAATTCACCCCTCCACTTT.

V gene TRBV30 combines with J gene TRBJ2-6; D is possibly TRBD2 (7 bases). The CDR3 runs 21 residues. The germline CDR1 and CDR2 sequences are GTSNPN and SVGIG (reference sequence). V was cut by 0 bases and J by 0 bases, with 24 bases left in between. The CDR3 is CAWSVLRSLGGRTSGANVLTF. In DNA, the CDR3 is TGTGCCTGGAGTGTACTCCGGTCCCTGGGGGGGCGGACCTCTGGGGCCAACGTCCTGACTTTC.

There are a few counts of this clone. The V gene is TRBV7-8, the J gene TRBJ2-5, with unresolved D. Germline V lookup: CDR1 SGHVS, CDR2 FQNEAQ. CDR3 length: 13 amino acids. V shed 5 bases and J shed 5 bases, with 12 bases lying between them. CDR3 nucleotide sequence: TGTGCCAGCAGCATAACCACTGGGGAGACCCAGTACTTC. It encodes CASSITTGETQYF.

The J gene is TRBJ1-2, the V gene TRBV27, with D perhaps TRBD1 (6 bases). CDR1 is MNHEY, CDR2 SMNVEV, per germline (reference sequence). The V gene lost 8 bases and the J gene lost 7 bases, with 17 bases spanning the gap. The length of the CDR3 is 13 residues. The CDR3 DNA follows: TGTGCCAGCCATGAGGGGGGCAGGCGTGGCTACACCTTC. Amino acid sequence: CASHEGGRRGYTF.